The sequence of this TCR beta chain was determined in a study of blood T cell repertoires in COVID-19. Assay used: immunoSEQ multiplex PCR; TCRdb lists only in-frame clones, some missing. The table has about 100,000 clones, about nine tenths seen once. Germline V gene sequence: CDR1 SGHDN, CDR2 FVKESK. The CDR3 has 17 residues. V lost 0 bases and J 6 bases, leaving 19 bases between the germline ends. This receptor was identified in a man aged 50 to 60 with active COVID-19. Sequenced: peripheral blood. The V gene is TRBV14, the J gene TRBJ2-3; a weak D match, TRBD1 (5 bases). The CDR3 loop is CASSQEGLGGAGDTQYF. CDR3 nucleotide sequence: TGTGCCAGCAGCCAAGAGGGGCTAGGTGGGGCTGGGGATACGCAGTATTTT.